The 22 T cell receptor beta chains reported below all come from one sample, sequenced in a study of T cell responses to AZD1222 COVID-19 vaccine. Profiled with immunoSEQ multiplex PCR; TCRdb holds only in-frame clones, not every one. The sample yields around 140,000 clones, around 90% seen once. The sample in question was peripheral blood, obtained on day 0 of AZD1222 vaccination. The receptors shown here come from an adult in good health.

The J gene is TRBJ2-7, the V gene TRBV1; TRBD2 is the table's D call, not checked against the DNA. TRBV1 is a known pseudogene. The CDR3 runs 12 residues. The CDR3 bases are TGCACCAGCAGCCAACGCGTGCCCGAGCAGTACTTC. Encoded protein: CTSSQRVPEQYF.

The CDR3 sequence: CATSRDSVRGSNYGYTF. CDR3 sequence (DNA): TGTGCCACCAGCAGAGATTCCGTAAGAGGTAGCAACTATGGCTACACCTTC. This rearrangement joins TRBV15 to TRBJ1-2; no firm D call. This CDR3 region has 17 residues. Germline CDR1 reads LNHNV; CDR2 reads YYDKDF (reference sequence). Trimming took off 0 bases at V and 2 bases at J, with 16 bases between the two ends.

The DNA of the CDR3 is TGTGCCAGTAGGGAAGCTTTCTTT. It codes for CASREAFF. This chain uses TRBV19 with TRBJ1-1; D gene ambiguous. Germline CDR1 and CDR2: LNHDA and SQIVND (reference sequence). Trimming took off 6 bases at V and 8 bases at J, with 1 base between the two ends. The CDR3 runs to 8 residues.

J is TRBJ1-6 and V is TRBV5-8; D is uncertain. The CDR3 spans 14 residues. V lost 1 base, J lost 7 bases, and 9 bases lay in between. Germline CDR1 SGHTS, CDR2 YDEGEE. CDR3 loop: CASSLTQYNSPLHF. The DNA of the CDR3 is TGTGCCAGCAGCTTGACGCAATACAATTCACCCCTCCACTTT.

The chain employs TRBV29-1 and TRBJ2-7, with 7 bases matching TRBD2. The CDR3 has 13 residues. Trimming removed 4 bases from V and 0 bases from J; junction bases left unmatched: 3. Germline CDR1 SQVTM, CDR2 ANQGSEA. The CDR3 loop reads CSVAGGSSYEQYF. CDR3 DNA sequence: TGCAGCGTTGCCGGGGGGAGCTCCTACGAGCAGTACTTC.

The chain combines TRBV3-1 (or the pseudogene TRBV3-2) with TRBJ1-2; D remains ambiguous. Germline-derived CDR1 and CDR2 are LGHDT and YNNKEL (reference sequence). Trimming pared 0 bases from V and 4 bases from J, leaving 12 bases between. There are 15 residues in the CDR3. DNA of the CDR3: TGTGCCAGCAGCCAAGATCAAGACTTCCTCTATGGCTACACCTTC. This encodes CASSQDQDFLYGYTF.

There are a few counts of this clone. The chain combines TRBV7-2 with TRBJ2-7; a weak D match, TRBD2 (5 bases). Germline CDR1 and CDR2: SGHTA and FQGNSA. Trimming left V 1 base short and J 2 bases short, with 9 bases between. The CDR3 runs to 14 residues. The CDR3 reads CASSLGGQAYEQYF. The CDR3, as DNA: TGTGCCAGCAGCTTAGGAGGGCAGGCCTACGAGCAGTACTTC.

The genes are TRBV7-9 and TRBJ2-1; 8 bases line up with TRBD2. Per germline, CDR1 SEHNR and CDR2 FQNEAQ (reference sequence). Trimming cost V 4 bases and J 6 bases; bases outside gene matches: 11. The CDR3 consists of 16 residues. CDR3 coding DNA: TGTGCCAGCAGCTCCTGGGGTCGACTAGCGTCCAATGAGCAGTTCTTC. The encoded protein is CASSSWGRLASNEQFF.

Concerning this clone itself: The sample carries other DNA sequences with the same CDR3. The chain recombines TRBV28 with TRBJ1-6; no clear D gene. The CDR3 spans 12 residues. Trimming removed 5 bases at V and 6 bases at J, with 5 bases between. The germline V gene encodes CDR1 MDHEN and CDR2 SYDVKM. The CDR3 here is CASSPLNSPLHF. In DNA, the CDR3 is TGTGCCAGCAGTCCCCTTAATTCACCCCTCCACTTT.

V gene TRBV4-3 combines with J gene TRBJ1-3; no clear D. This CDR3 has 16 amino acids. The V gene lost 0 bases and the J gene lost 5 bases, with 14 bases spanning the gap. Germline lookup yields CDR1 LGHNA and CDR2 YSLEER. CDR3 nucleotides: TGCGCCAGCAGCCAAGAGAATACGAACCTTCGAAACACCATATATTTT. Amino acids: CASSQENTNLRNTIYF.

The V call is TRBV7-9, the J call TRBJ2-7, with D possibly matching TRBD1 (7 bases). CDR1 and CDR2 (germline): SEHNR, FQNEAQ (reference sequence). The germline V and J ends were trimmed by 7 bases and 3 bases, with 28 bases remaining between them. This CDR3 contains 18 residues. Here the CDR3 reads CASTPYLFGGTALYEQYF. In DNA form, the CDR3 reads TGTGCCAGCACCCCCTATCTTTTCGGCGGGACAGCCCTCTACGAGCAGTACTTC.

The genes are TRBV6-2 or TRBV6-3 and TRBJ1-1; 8 nucleotides line up with TRBD1. V gave up 4 bases and J gave up 0 bases; unmatched junction bases: 1. Germline V lookup: CDR1 MNHEY, CDR2 SVGEGT. The CDR3 loop spans 14 amino acids. The CDR3 bases are TGTGCCAGCAGTTCAGGGGGCGTGAACACTGAAGCTTTCTTT. This sequence encodes CASSSGGVNTEAFF.

The V call is TRBV4-3, the J call TRBJ1-4, with a weak D call TRBD1 (5 bases). V shed 3 bases and J shed 6 bases, with 8 bases lying between them. CDR3 length equals 13 residues. The germline V gene has CDR1 LGHNA and CDR2 YSLEER. The DNA of the CDR3 is TGCGCCAGCAGCCACCAGGGTTATGAAAAACTGTTTTTT. Encoded protein: CASSHQGYEKLFF.

The rearrangement links TRBV5-5 to TRBJ1-5; D remains ambiguous. The CDR3 is 17 residues long. CDR1 and CDR2 from the germline V gene are SGHKS and YYEKEE (reference sequence). V lost 2 bases and J 0 bases, leaving 15 bases between the germline ends. The CDR3 DNA is TGTGCCAGCAGCTTTCTCCCGGGTGTCTATAGCAATCAGCCCCAGCATTTT. This encodes CASSFLPGVYSNQPQHF.

This clone was counted once. The V call is TRBV20-1, the J call TRBJ2-1; D might be TRBD2 (5 bases). Per germline, CDR1 DFQATT and CDR2 SNEGSKA (reference sequence). The CDR3 spans 11 residues. Trimming cost V 7 bases and J 6 bases, with 10 bases left between them. The CDR3 sequence: CSGAGGNEQFF. DNA for the CDR3: TGCAGTGGGGCAGGAGGCAATGAGCAGTTCTTC.

A single count supports this clone. This chain links TRBV3-1 (or the pseudogene TRBV3-2) with TRBJ1-1; 9 nucleotides agree with TRBD1. The ends lost 2 bases at V and 4 bases at J; junction bases unmatched: 2. This CDR3 is built from 14 residues. Looked up from germline, CDR1 is LGHDT and CDR2 is YNNKEL (reference sequence). This CDR3 is CASSQPDRGTEAFF. The CDR3 nucleotides are TGTGCCAGCAGCCAACCGGACAGGGGCACTGAAGCTTTCTTT.

The rearrangement links TRBV30 to TRBJ2-3; possibly TRBD1 for D (6 bases). Germline V gene data show CDR1 as GTSNPN and CDR2 as SVGIG (reference sequence). The CDR3 consists of 13 residues. The CDR3 nucleotides are TGTGGGGGGCACAAGGCTGGCACAGATACGCAGTATTTT. Translation: CGGHKAGTDTQYF. The whole variable domain, remainder taken from reference TRBV30 and TRBJ2-3, is SQTIHQWPATLVQPVGSPLSLECTVEGTSNPNLYWYRQAAGRGLQLLFYSVGIGQISSEVPQNLSASRPQDRQFILSSKKLLLSDSGFYLCGGHKAGTDTQYFGPGTRLTVL.

The chain uses TRBV10-3 and TRBJ2-7; D tentatively reads TRBD1 or TRBD2 (5 bases each). Germline V gene lookup returns CDR1 ENHRY and CDR2 SYGVKD. The ends were cut back, 5 bases at V and 9 bases at J, with 20 bases in the middle. The CDR3 runs 14 residues. As DNA, the CDR3 is TGTGCCATCAGTCCTCAGGGACGCACCTCGGGGCAGTACTTC. Translated: CAISPQGRTSGQYF.

In its sample, this clone was seen once. The V gene is TRBV7-2, the J gene TRBJ2-1, with 11 positions matching TRBD2. Trimming cost V 0 bases and J 8 bases; bases outside gene matches: 3. CDR1 is SGHTA, CDR2 FQGNSA, per germline. This CDR3 spans 15 amino acids. The CDR3 nucleotides are TGTGCCAGCAGCTTAGCTAGCGGGAGGGGTCATGAGCAGTTCTTC. Protein product: CASSLASGRGHEQFF.

The chain links TRBV7-8 to TRBJ2-1; D may be TRBD1 (6 bases). Between the trimmed V and J ends, which lost 2 bases and 7 bases, there was a span of 12 bases. The CDR3 extends over 14 amino acids. From germline, CDR1 is SGHVS and CDR2 FQNEAQ. CDR3 sequence (DNA): TGTGCCAGCAGCTTACGGGACACTTTAAATGAGCAGTTCTTC. Its protein product is CASSLRDTLNEQFF.

The V gene is TRBV9, the J gene TRBJ1-2, with 10 positions matching TRBD1. The CDR3 is 17 residues long. The trim removed 0 bases at V and 2 bases at J, leaving 7 bases unmatched. CDR1 is SGDLS, CDR2 YYNGEE, per germline. CDR3 sequence (DNA): TGTGCCAGCAGCGTAGGGGGAGACAGGGGGCCAAACTATGGCTACACCTTC. Protein product: CASSVGGDRGPNYGYTF.

This chain uses TRBV9 with TRBJ1-5, with a tentative D call TRBD1 (6 bases). Germline assignment: CDR1 SGDLS and CDR2 YYNGEE. Between the trimmed V and J ends, which lost 4 bases and 9 bases, there was a span of 14 bases. The CDR3 extends over 13 amino acids. CDR3 nucleotide sequence: TGTGCCAGCAGCCCCGGGGGGGGCGGGCCCCAGCATTTT. It is translated as CASSPGGGGPQHF.